The 21 T cell receptor beta chains reported below all come from one sample, sequenced in a study of blood T cell repertoires in COVID-19 (dated by TCRdb to the early 2020s). The library was generated by the immunoSEQ multiplex PCR assay. Entries here come from immuneACCESS through TCRdb and include only in-frame sequences with V and J called. Some clones fail to appear in such tables; in the studies checked, an unresolved V gene covers under half of the shortfall, and the cause of the remainder is unknown. Across this sample there are about 260,000 clones, with about 87% seen only once. The ten largest clonotypes hold roughly 5% of the sample. The sequenced material came from peripheral blood. These receptor sequences come from a woman aged 55-75 years with COVID-19, enrolled during active disease.

The chain couples TRBV27 to TRBJ2-7, with TRBD2 matching 8 bases. The V and J ends lost 5 bases and 5 bases, in that order; junction bases with no gene match: 11. The CDR3 is made up of 15 amino acids. Per the germline V gene, CDR1 is MNHEY and CDR2 is SMNVEV (reference sequence). CDR3 in amino acids: CASSRPGLGLDEQYF. CDR3 nucleotides: TGTGCCAGCAGTCGACCGGGACTAGGTCTCGACGAGCAGTACTTC.

This clone showed up just once. The J gene is TRBJ1-5, the V gene TRBV6-5; D might be TRBD1 (6 bases). Germline V gives CDR1 MNHEY, CDR2 SVGAGI. This CDR3 has 14 residues. Deletions cut 7 bases from V and 6 bases from J, with 16 bases between. The CDR3 is CASTGRGGSQPQHF. CDR3 in DNA: TGTGCCAGCACCGGTAGGGGGGGGAGTCAGCCCCAGCATTTT.

The chain joins TRBV7-3 to TRBJ2-2; TRBD2 agrees at 12 bases. This CDR3 contains 15 residues. Germline trimming cut 2 bases from V and 7 bases from J; bases unmatched to any gene: 2. The germline gives CDR1 SGHTA, CDR2 FQGTGA. In DNA, the CDR3 is TGTGCCAGCAGCTTACTAGCGGGAGGGATCGGGGAGCTGTTTTTT. Its protein is CASSLLAGGIGELFF.

The CDR3 sequence is CASSLWDSGTGQETQYF. In DNA form, the CDR3 reads TGTGCCAGCAGTTTATGGGACTCCGGGACAGGGCAAGAGACCCAGTACTTC. The chain uses TRBV28 and TRBJ2-5; 9 bases are shared with TRBD1. V lost 0 bases, J lost 2 bases, and 7 bases stayed unmatched. Germline values: CDR1 MDHEN, CDR2 SYDVKM. The CDR3 spans 17 residues. Complete variable domain (other parts from reference TRBV28 and TRBJ2-5): DVKVTQSSRYLVKRTGEKVFLECVQDMDHENMFWYRQDPGLGLRLIYFSYDVKMKEKGDIPEGYSVSREKKERFSLILESASTNQTSMYLCASSLWDSGTGQETQYFGPGTRLLVL.

The chain is built from TRBV4-1 and TRBJ2-1, with D perhaps TRBD2 (6 bases). CDR3 length equals 17 residues. The germline V gene has CDR1 MGHRA and CDR2 YSYEKL. V dropped 0 bases and J dropped 4 bases, with 16 bases sitting between them. The CDR3 nucleotides read TGCGCCAGCAGCCAAGAACCACTTGCTAGCGTTTACAATGAGCAGTTCTTC. Its translation: CASSQEPLASVYNEQFF.

This clone was recorded once. The chain is built from TRBV30 and TRBJ2-1; 10 bases agree with TRBD2. V gave up 0 bases and J gave up 12 bases; unmatched junction bases: 8. The CDR3 sequence is 14 residues long. Germline lookup yields CDR1 GTSNPN and CDR2 SVGIG (reference sequence). CDR3 in DNA: TGTGCCTGGAGTGTACAGGGAGCGGGAGGGGGGCAGTTCTTC. Protein: CAWSVQGAGGGQFF.

This clone showed up just once. This sequence joins TRBV19 and TRBJ1-5; 7 bases line up with TRBD1. CDR1 LNHDA and CDR2 SQIVND come from the germline V gene (reference sequence). The CDR3 is 15 amino acids. Unmatched junction bases numbered 6, after V lost 3 bases and J lost 4 bases. CDR3 in amino acids: CASSMTGFGNQPQHF. CDR3 DNA: TGTGCCAGTAGTATGACAGGGTTTGGTAATCAGCCCCAGCATTTT.

CDR3 in DNA: TGTGCCACCAGTGATTTTGAGGCTAGCGGGAGTGATGAGCAGTTCTTC. Its protein is CATSDFEASGSDEQFF. The genes are TRBV24-1 and TRBJ2-1, with 10 bases fitting TRBD2. The germline V gene encodes CDR1 KGHDR and CDR2 SFDVKD. The V and J ends lost 1 base and 8 bases, in that order; junction bases with no gene match: 7. The CDR3 totals 16 residues.

The rearrangement uses TRBV4-1 and TRBJ2-7; no reliable D call. Trimming left V 1 base short and J 5 bases short, with 12 bases between. Germline assignment: CDR1 MGHRA and CDR2 YSYEKL. CDR3 length: 14 amino acids. In DNA form, the CDR3 reads TGCGCCAGCAGCCAAGCCCCAGGTGTGGACGAGCAGTACTTC. It yields the protein CASSQAPGVDEQYF.

The rearrangement uses TRBV11-3 and TRBJ2-5, with D maybe TRBD2 (5 bases). Looked up from germline, CDR1 is SGHNT and CDR2 is YENEEA. The CDR3 is 15 amino acids. Deletions cut 5 bases from V and 2 bases from J, with 15 bases between. The chain's CDR3 is CASSKRIGKQETQYF. CDR3 bases: TGTGCCAGCAGCAAAAGGATCGGGAAACAAGAGACCCAGTACTTC.

The chain recombines TRBV19 with TRBJ1-1; D not resolved. CDR1 LNHDA and CDR2 SQIVND come from the germline V gene (reference sequence). CDR3 length: 14 residues. Trimming shortened V by 2 bases and J by 2 bases, and 9 bases separated the two germline ends. DNA for the CDR3: TGTGCCAGTAGTATAAAGGCGGTAAACACTGAAGCTTTCTTT. As protein: CASSIKAVNTEAFF.

The rearrangement uses TRBV19 and TRBJ1-1; no reliable D call. Germline loops: CDR1 LNHDA, CDR2 SQIVND (reference sequence). This CDR3 region has 13 residues. Trimming cost V 3 bases and J 7 bases, with 12 bases left between them. The CDR3 is CASSIGTVLEAFF. The DNA for the CDR3 is TGTGCCAGTAGTATTGGTACAGTTCTTGAAGCTTTCTTT.

The genes are TRBV6-5 and TRBJ2-4; maybe TRBD2 (6 bases). V lost 6 bases and J lost 5, with 17 bases in between. The CDR3 is made up of 15 amino acids. Germline CDR1 is MNHEY and CDR2 is SVGAGI. CDR3 DNA sequence: TGTGCCAGCAGGGGTGGGTGGGGGGTGGAAAACATTCAGTACTTC. The encoded protein is CASRGGWGVENIQYF.

The gene calls are TRBV5-1 and TRBJ1-2; 8 nucleotides match TRBD1. V shed 4 bases, J shed 4 bases, and the junction held 12 bases outside the gene matches. The CDR3 has 16 amino acids. Germline-derived CDR1 and CDR2 are SGHRS and YFSETQ. CDR3 region: CASSITTGQGAYGYTF. The CDR3 DNA sequence: TGCGCCAGCAGCATAACGACCGGGCAGGGGGCCTATGGCTACACCTTC.

This chain uses TRBV7-3 with TRBJ2-2; D might be TRBD1 (5 bases). Trimming removed 4 bases at V and 3 bases at J, with 15 bases between. The CDR3 has 16 residues. Germline loops: CDR1 SGHTA, CDR2 FQGTGA. The CDR3 nucleotides read TGTGCCAGCAGCTCTAAGACCAGGGCCCACACCGGGGAGCTGTTTTTT. It encodes CASSSKTRAHTGELFF.

The chain recombines TRBV11-3 with TRBJ2-1, with D possibly matching TRBD1 (6 bases). Per the germline V gene, CDR1 is SGHNT and CDR2 is YENEEA. V gave up 1 base and J gave up 11 bases, with 12 bases separating them. The CDR3 loop spans 13 amino acids. This CDR3 reads CASSLGAQGKQFF. The CDR3 DNA sequence: TGTGCCAGCAGCTTAGGGGCCCAGGGGAAGCAGTTCTTC. Drawing the rest from reference TRBV11-3 and TRBJ2-1, the complete variable domain is EAGVVQSPRYKIIEKKQPVAFWCNPISGHNTLYWYLQNLGQGPELLIRYENEEAVDDSQLPKDRFSAERLKGVDSTLKIQPAELGDSAVYLCASSLGAQGKQFFGPGTRLTVL.

V and J are TRBV28 and TRBJ1-5, with 10 positions matching TRBD1. Germline trimming cut 3 bases from V and 0 bases from J; bases unmatched to any gene: 26. Germline V gene lookup returns CDR1 MDHEN and CDR2 SYDVKM. The CDR3 length is 24 residues. This CDR3 is CASSFRPTTSAVTGGAYSNQPQHF. The CDR3 DNA follows: TGTGCCAGCAGTTTTAGGCCTACGACGTCAGCAGTGACAGGGGGCGCGTATAGCAATCAGCCCCAGCATTTT.

Here the CDR3 DNA reads TGTGCCAGCAGGTATTCCGGGACAGGGAACTGGGAGCAGTACTTC. It yields the protein CASRYSGTGNWEQYF. The chain carries TRBV6-5 and TRBJ2-7; 9 bases line up with TRBD1. Trimming cost V 6 bases and J 7 bases; bases outside gene matches: 13. This CDR3 has 15 amino acids. Germline CDR1 is MNHEY and CDR2 is SVGAGI.

This sequence joins TRBV30 and TRBJ1-2; D call uncertain. The V gene lost 4 bases and the J gene lost 5 bases, with 8 bases spanning the gap. The CDR3 covers 11 residues. Germline assignment: CDR1 GTSNPN and CDR2 SVGIG (reference sequence). This chain's CDR3 is CAWNRGYGYTF. CDR3 sequence (DNA): TGTGCCTGGAACCGAGGATATGGCTACACCTTC.

In DNA form, the CDR3 reads TGTGCCAGCAGCTCGATAGGAGGCGAGCAGTACTTC. Translated: CASSSIGGEQYF. The genes are TRBV7-2 and TRBJ2-7; tentative D call: TRBD2 (5 bases). The V and J ends lost 4 bases and 6 bases respectively, with 10 bases between them. Germline V gene lookup returns CDR1 SGHTA and CDR2 FQGNSA. The CDR3 totals 12 residues.

The chain couples TRBV6-1 to TRBJ1-2; a possible D gene is TRBD1 (6 bases). V was shortened by 3 bases and J by 4 bases, with 21 bases between the two germline ends. Germline V gene lookup returns CDR1 MNHNS and CDR2 SASEGT. The CDR3 loop spans 17 amino acids. This CDR3 reads CASSETGGRALSYGYTF. The CDR3 DNA reads as TGTGCCAGCAGTGAGACTGGGGGCAGGGCCCTGAGCTATGGCTACACCTTC.